These 28 T cell receptor beta chains were all obtained from the same sample, sequenced in a study of cytomegalovirus exposure and HLA in healthy donors. PCR primers comprised 60 Vbeta and 13 Jbeta primers. This table comes from immunoSEQ multiplex PCR, and its TCRdb copy is limited to in-frame clones, with some not included. The data contain under 200,000 clones, 65% to 80% of them singletons. The sequenced sample was PBMCs. The receptors stem from a man aged 35 to 55 in good health and CMV-seronegative.

The CDR3 bases are TGTGCAAGTCGCTTAGGAGGGCTAGATTCCCGGGAGCTGTTTTTT. Its translation: CASRLGGLDSRELFF. The chain carries TRBV12-2 and TRBJ2-2; the D call of TRBD2 is as the table states it, not checked on the DNA. TRBV12-2 is annotated as a pseudogene. The CDR3 covers 15 residues.

V gene TRBV28 combines with J gene TRBJ2-7, with TRBD1 as a possible D gene (5 bases). Trimming left V 6 bases short and J 6 bases short, with 18 bases between. The CDR3 extends over 14 amino acids. Germline V gives CDR1 MDHEN, CDR2 SYDVKM. The CDR3 sequence is CASRFRDLIGEQYF. The CDR3 DNA reads as TGTGCCAGCAGATTCAGGGATCTCATAGGCGAGCAGTACTTC. Supplemented by reference TRBV28 and TRBJ2-7, the full variable domain reads DVKVTQSSRYLVKRTGEKVFLECVQDMDHENMFWYRQDPGLGLRLIYFSYDVKMKEKGDIPEGYSVSREKKERFSLILESASTNQTSMYLCASRFRDLIGEQYFGPGTRLTVT.

The chain carries TRBV5-8 and TRBJ2-3, with 7 bases aligning to TRBD1. The V gene's germline CDR1 is SGHTS and CDR2 YDEGEE. After removal of 3 bases from V and 2 bases from J, the junction contained 6 bases not matched to a gene. The CDR3 runs 15 residues. CDR3 protein: CASSSGQSYTDTQYF. For the CDR3, the DNA is TGTGCCAGCAGCTCGGGACAGTCGTACACAGATACGCAGTATTTT.

The chain recombines TRBV14 with TRBJ2-3, with 7 bases lining up with TRBD2. V was clipped by 4 bases and J by 5 bases; unmatched bases: 21. CDR1 SGHDN and CDR2 FVKESK come from the germline V gene. This CDR3 has 19 residues. The CDR3 nucleotides read TGTGCCAGCAGCCCCGACCGACGAACTAGCGCCGCAAGGAGAGATACGCAGTATTTT. This encodes CASSPDRRTSAARRDTQYF.

This chain uses TRBV4-3 with TRBJ2-2; 7 bases fit TRBD1. Per germline, CDR1 LGHNA and CDR2 YSLEER. V was clipped by 0 bases and J by 1 base; unmatched bases: 5. CDR3 length equals 17 residues. The CDR3 coding sequence is TGCGCCAGCAGCCAAGATAACAGGGGCCGGAACACCGGGGAGCTGTTTTTT. This encodes CASSQDNRGRNTGELFF.

This clone was observed a single time. J is TRBJ2-1 and V is TRBV28, with 11 bases fitting TRBD2. V lost 8 bases to trimming and J lost 3 bases; unmatched junction nucleotides: 3. This CDR3 comprises 14 residues. Germline V gene lookup returns CDR1 MDHEN and CDR2 SYDVKM. The CDR3 loop is CASGTSGNYNEQFF. DNA of the CDR3: TGTGCCAGCGGGACTAGCGGAAACTACAATGAGCAGTTCTTC.

J is TRBJ1-1 and V is TRBV9; TRBD1 agrees at 7 bases. The germline gives CDR1 SGDLS, CDR2 YYNGEE. This CDR3 comprises 20 residues. The trim removed 1 base at V and 0 bases at J, leaving 18 bases unmatched. The CDR3 DNA sequence: TGTGCCAGCAGCGTATCCTACGACCAGACAGGGTCTTTATTGAACACTGAAGCTTTCTTT. Its translation is CASSVSYDQTGSLLNTEAFF.

This clone has just a few counts. This sequence joins TRBV6-1 and TRBJ1-5; 7 bases are a match to TRBD1. Germline values: CDR1 MNHNS, CDR2 SASEGT. The junction had 5 bases not matched to a gene; V was cut back by 6 bases and J by 0 bases. The CDR3 has 15 amino acids. CDR3: CASREGQNSNQPQHF. The CDR3 DNA reads TGTGCCAGCAGAGAGGGACAGAATAGCAATCAGCCCCAGCATTTT.

The CDR3 sequence: CASRRTGNEQFF. The DNA for the CDR3 is TGTGCCAGTAGGCGGACAGGGAATGAGCAGTTCTTC. V usage is TRBV19 and J usage is TRBJ2-1; 8 bases are a match to TRBD1. The CDR3 has 12 residues. The germline V gene encodes CDR1 LNHDA and CDR2 SQIVND (reference sequence). V was pared by 6 bases and J by 7 bases, with 2 bases of the junction left unmatched.

The chain is built from TRBV5-4 and TRBJ1-2; 11 positions match TRBD1. Germline-derived CDR1 and CDR2 are SGHNT and YYREEE (reference sequence). CDR3 length equals 15 residues. The trim removed 3 bases at V and 4 bases at J, leaving 5 bases unmatched. The CDR3 nucleotides are TGTGCCAGCAGCTGGGGACAGGGGGATTTCTATGGCTACACCTTC. It is translated as CASSWGQGDFYGYTF.

The V gene is TRBV19, the J gene TRBJ1-5, with 7 positions matching TRBD1. J was trimmed by 8 bases and V by 5 bases; bases with no gene match: 15. The CDR3 covers 16 residues. CDR1 is LNHDA and CDR2 is SQIVND in the germline V gene (reference sequence). The CDR3 nucleotides are TGTGCCAGTAGTCCCCCGCTACAGGGGTTCTTGGAGCCCCAGCATTTT. Residues: CASSPPLQGFLEPQHF.

V is TRBV7-2 and J is TRBJ2-1; possibly TRBD2 for D (7 bases). V lost 6 bases to trimming and J lost 4 bases, with 19 bases between them. The CDR3 runs 16 residues. Germline CDR1 reads SGHTA; CDR2 reads FQGNSA. CDR3 DNA: TGTGCCAGCAGACCACTCGGACTAGGGGGTTACAATGAGCAGTTCTTC. It specifies CASRPLGLGGYNEQFF.

This clone showed up just a few times. The chain employs TRBV5-4 and TRBJ2-7; D is unclear. The V end lost 0 bases, the J end lost 0 bases, and 7 bases lay between the germline ends. The CDR3 length is 14 residues. Germline CDR1 is SGHNT and CDR2 is YYREEE (reference sequence). In DNA form, the CDR3 reads TGTGCCAGCAGCTTGGCAGCGAGCTCCTACGAGCAGTACTTC. As protein: CASSLAASSYEQYF. Filled out from reference TRBV5-4 and TRBJ2-7, the complete variable domain reads ETGVTQSPTHLIKTRGQQVTLRCSSQSGHNTVSWYQQALGQGPQFIFQYYREEENGRGNFPPRFSGLQFPNYSSELNVNALELDDSALYLCASSLAASSYEQYFGPGTRLTVT.

The chain is built from TRBV5-1 and TRBJ2-1, with 9 nucleotides matching TRBD2. The germline gives CDR1 SGHRS, CDR2 YFSETQ. The junction had 7 bases not matched to a gene; V was cut back by 3 bases and J by 3 bases. There are 16 residues in the CDR3. The CDR3 DNA sequence: TGCGCCAGCAGCTATATAGCGGGAGTAAGCTACAATGAGCAGTTCTTC. Protein product: CASSYIAGVSYNEQFF.

The gene calls are TRBV27 and TRBJ1-4; tentative D call: TRBD1 (5 bases). V shed 2 bases and J shed 7 bases, with 17 bases lying between them. This CDR3 region has 16 residues. CDR1 MNHEY and CDR2 SMNVEV come from the germline V gene (reference sequence). As DNA, the CDR3 is TGTGCCAGCAGTTTAATGTCTAGGGGTAGGGGTGAAAAACTGTTTTTT. Translated: CASSLMSRGRGEKLFF.

CDR3 loop: CASNQGANEQYF. For the CDR3, the DNA is TGTGCCAGCAATCAGGGGGCGAACGAGCAGTACTTC. The chain recombines TRBV2 with TRBJ2-7; 8 bases line up with TRBD1. CDR1 and CDR2 from the germline V gene are SNHLY and FYNNEI. With V trimmed by 7 bases and J by 5 bases, 4 bases remained unmatched. CDR3 length: 12 residues.

Details on this clone: An end of the junction differs from the germline gene, which may be a read error. The chain uses TRBV5-1 and TRBJ2-2; D is perhaps TRBD2 (6 bases). The CDR3 is 14 amino acids. Germline lookup yields CDR1 SGHRS and CDR2 YFSETQ. CDR3 in amino acids: CASSLGLYTGELFF. CDR3 sequence (DNA): TGCGCCAGCAGTTTGGGACTGTACACCGGGGAGCTGTTTTTT.

The rearrangement joins TRBV28 to TRBJ2-3; 8 bases align to TRBD2. The junction had 7 bases not matched to a gene; V was cut back by 6 bases and J by 5 bases. From germline, CDR1 is MDHEN and CDR2 SYDVKM. This CDR3 comprises 14 residues. The CDR3 reads CASRTGGSVDTQYF. For the CDR3, the DNA is TGTGCCAGCAGGACGGGAGGGTCAGTAGATACGCAGTATTTT. Complete variable domain (other parts from reference TRBV28 and TRBJ2-3): DVKVTQSSRYLVKRTGEKVFLECVQDMDHENMFWYRQDPGLGLRLIYFSYDVKMKEKGDIPEGYSVSREKKERFSLILESASTNQTSMYLCASRTGGSVDTQYFGPGTRLTVL.

There are a few counts of this clone. This rearrangement joins TRBV29-1 to TRBJ2-7, with TRBD2 as a possible D gene (5 bases). The V end lost 8 bases, the J end lost 1 base, and 18 bases lay between the germline ends. Germline V lookup: CDR1 SQVTM, CDR2 ANQGSEA. The CDR3 has 14 amino acids. In nucleotides, the CDR3 is TGCAGCATCAAAGCCGGGGTCGGGTCCTACGAGCAGTACTTC. Its protein is CSIKAGVGSYEQYF.

This clone was seen more than once but under ten times. This chain uses TRBV7-6 with TRBJ1-5; D unresolved. Germline V gives CDR1 SGHVS, CDR2 FNYEAQ. The CDR3 has 12 residues. V was shortened by 3 bases and J by 4 bases, with 4 bases between the two germline ends. CDR3 sequence (DNA): TGTGCCAGCAGCTTCTTGAATCAGCCCCAGCATTTT. This codes for CASSFLNQPQHF.

This chain connects TRBV10-3 to TRBJ2-5, with 8 bases lining up with TRBD2. The CDR3 spans 14 residues. Trimming at V came to 2 bases and at J to 4 bases, leaving 3 bases not matched to a gene. Germline V gene lookup returns CDR1 ENHRY and CDR2 SYGVKD. CDR3 sequence: CAISESGSGETQYF. The DNA of the CDR3 is TGTGCCATCAGTGAGAGCGGGAGTGGAGAGACCCAGTACTTC.

The chain links TRBV7-2 to TRBJ2-2; 7 bases match TRBD1. The trim removed 1 base at V and 1 base at J, leaving 6 bases unmatched. Germline CDR1 is SGHTA and CDR2 is FQGNSA. This CDR3 is 17 amino acids long. The CDR3 coding sequence is TGTGCCAGCAGCTTAGGTCCCAGGGGGATGAACACCGGGGAGCTGTTTTTT. This sequence encodes CASSLGPRGMNTGELFF.

V gene TRBV2 combines with J gene TRBJ2-1; TRBD1 aligns across 7 bases. Germline values: CDR1 SNHLY, CDR2 FYNNEI. The J segment lost 5 bases and the V segment lost 6 bases, leaving 13 bases of the junction unmatched. The CDR3 consists of 16 residues. CDR3 DNA: TGTGCCAGCAGCGAAATACCGGGACAGAGGGACAATGAGCAGTTCTTC. Amino acids: CASSEIPGQRDNEQFF.

The chain couples TRBV5-1 to TRBJ2-1; weak D call: TRBD2 (6 bases). Germline assignment: CDR1 SGHRS and CDR2 YFSETQ. The CDR3 is made up of 14 amino acids. Trimming stripped 1 base from V and 4 bases from J, with 9 bases between. DNA of the CDR3: TGCGCCAGCAGCTTGCACGGGAGTTACAATGAGCAGTTCTTC. Protein sequence: CASSLHGSYNEQFF.

The rearrangement uses TRBV19 and TRBJ1-2; D is undetermined. This CDR3 has 16 residues. Trimming cost V 3 bases and J 0 bases, with 14 bases left between them. Germline V gene data show CDR1 as LNHDA and CDR2 as SQIVND (reference sequence). In nucleotides, the CDR3 is TGTGCCAGTAGTATCCCTCAATCGGGGACTAACTATGGCTACACCTTC. This codes for CASSIPQSGTNYGYTF. The full variable domain, in which reference TRBV19 and TRBJ1-2 provide the parts outside the CDR3, is DGGITQSPKYLFRKEGQNVTLSCEQNLNHDAMYWYRQDPGQGLRLIYYSQIVNDFQKGDIAEGYSVSREKKESFPLTVTSAQKNPTAFYLCASSIPQSGTNYGYTFGSGTRLTVV.

A note on this clone: The same CDR3 also results from other DNA sequences found in this sample. The chain recombines TRBV2 with TRBJ2-3; D ambiguous. Germline CDR1 and CDR2: SNHLY and FYNNEI. This CDR3 has 14 residues. Between the trimmed V and J ends, which lost 4 bases and 0 bases, there was a span of 8 bases. The CDR3 is CASSGGLSTDTQYF. For the CDR3, the DNA is TGTGCCAGCAGTGGAGGTCTTAGCACAGATACGCAGTATTTT.

CDR3 protein: CASTPGGRQETQYF. As DNA, the CDR3 is TGTGCCAGCACCCCAGGGGGGAGACAAGAGACCCAGTACTTC. The V gene is TRBV5-4, the J gene TRBJ2-5; tentative D call: TRBD1 (7 bases). Trimming took off 6 bases at V and 2 bases at J, with 14 bases between the two ends. CDR1 and CDR2 (germline): SGHNT, YYREEE (reference sequence). CDR3 size: 14 residues.

CDR3 DNA: TGTGCCAGCAGCGGACAGGGTTCTGGGTATGGCTACACCTTC. The encoded protein is CASSGQGSGYGYTF. The chain carries TRBV7-9 and TRBJ1-2, with 8 positions matching TRBD1. V dropped 5 bases and J dropped 5; count of bases not matched to a gene: 7. The CDR3 is 14 residues long. Germline V gives CDR1 SEHNR, CDR2 FQNEAQ (reference sequence).